What follows are 20 T cell receptor beta chains derived from one specimen sequenced in a study of vaccination effects on CD4 cells after COVID-19. Their antigens remain unidentified. This table comes from immunoSEQ multiplex PCR, and its TCRdb copy is limited to in-frame clones, with some not included. The table shows about 74,000 clones, with around 77% occurring only once. Isolation of CD4+ T cells took place after around 10 days of culture. The material sequenced was CD4+ T cells from PBMCs cultured without peptide, taken before COVID-19 vaccination. These receptors were obtained from a human donor who received a COVID-19 vaccine.

This chain links TRBV24-1 with TRBJ1-5, with D hard to call. This CDR3 has 16 residues. V was trimmed by 3 bases and J by 4 bases, leaving 15 bases between them. In germline, CDR1 is KGHDR, CDR2 SFDVKD. DNA of the CDR3: TGTGCCACCAGTGATGTCCAGGCAGAACTAAATCAGCCCCAGCATTTT. Translated: CATSDVQAELNQPQHF.

The genes are TRBV3-1 (or the pseudogene TRBV3-2) and TRBJ1-6, with TRBD1 identical over 9 bases. Trimming removed 3 bases from V and 6 bases from J; junction bases left unmatched: 12. Germline V CDR1 and CDR2: LGHDT, YNNKEL (reference sequence). This CDR3 spans 18 amino acids. In DNA form, the CDR3 reads TGTGCCAGCAGCCATGAACAGGGGGCGCGGTCCGGTAATTCACCCCTCCACTTT. Protein sequence: CASSHEQGARSGNSPLHF.

The chain combines TRBV5-8 with TRBJ2-3; D uncertain. The V and J ends lost 4 bases and 4 bases respectively, with 4 bases between them. This CDR3 has 11 amino acids. Germline CDR1 and CDR2: SGHTS and YDEGEE. This CDR3 is CASSRADTQYF. CDR3 DNA sequence: TGTGCCAGCAGCCGTGCAGATACGCAGTATTTT.

The chain links TRBV19 to TRBJ1-1; the D gene is possibly TRBD1 (5 bases). This CDR3 is built from 15 residues. V shed 11 bases and J shed 2 bases, with 21 bases lying between them. Germline V gives CDR1 LNHDA, CDR2 SQIVND (reference sequence). CDR3 protein: CAAKLQGRSNTEAFF. CDR3 in DNA: TGTGCCGCGAAACTCCAGGGCCGTTCTAACACTGAAGCTTTCTTT.

V usage is TRBV28 and J usage is TRBJ1-4, with D maybe TRBD1 (6 bases). V was cut by 5 bases and J by 7 bases, with 11 bases left in between. There are 13 residues in the CDR3. Germline V gene data show CDR1 as MDHEN and CDR2 as SYDVKM. The DNA for the CDR3 is TGTGCCAGCAGTGCAAACAGGGCTGAAAAACTGTTTTTT. Residues: CASSANRAEKLFF.

The chain has TRBV5-4 and TRBJ2-7; 14 bases agree with TRBD2. J was trimmed by 0 bases and V by 4 bases; bases with no gene match: 3. Germline V CDR1 and CDR2: SGHNT, YYREEE (reference sequence). CDR3 length: 16 amino acids. Here the CDR3 DNA reads TGTGCCAGCAGCCCGGGACTAGCGGGGGCCTCCTACGAGCAGTACGTC. Its translation: CASSPGLAGASYEQYV.

This clone was picked up a small number of times. The chain links TRBV28 to TRBJ1-3; 10 positions match TRBD1. CDR1 and CDR2 (germline): MDHEN, SYDVKM. CDR3 length: 15 residues. Trimming at V came to 5 bases and at J to 2 bases, leaving 3 bases not matched to a gene. The CDR3 region has the DNA TGTGCCAGCAGTCCGGACAGGGGGGCTGGAAACACCATATATTTT. It codes for CASSPDRGAGNTIYF. The whole variable domain, filled in from reference TRBV28 and TRBJ1-3, reads DVKVTQSSRYLVKRTGEKVFLECVQDMDHENMFWYRQDPGLGLRLIYFSYDVKMKEKGDIPEGYSVSREKKERFSLILESASTNQTSMYLCASSPDRGAGNTIYFGEGSWLTVV.

The chain joins TRBV24-1 to TRBJ2-5; TRBD2 aligns across 12 bases. The CDR3 runs to 16 residues. V dropped 4 bases and J dropped 5; count of bases not matched to a gene: 7. Germline assignment: CDR1 KGHDR and CDR2 SFDVKD. CDR3 protein: CATSEASGGARETQYF. The CDR3 nucleotides are TGTGCCACCAGTGAGGCTAGCGGGGGGGCCCGCGAGACCCAGTACTTC.

The V call is TRBV5-1, the J call TRBJ2-5; TRBD1 is a possible D gene (6 bases). V lost 6 bases and J lost 4, with 16 bases in between. CDR1 is SGHRS, CDR2 YFSETQ, per germline. CDR3 size: 14 residues. DNA for the CDR3: TGCGCCAGCATTGGGGGCCTGGATGGAGAGACCCAGTACTTC. The encoded protein is CASIGGLDGETQYF.

CDR3 sequence (DNA): TGTGCCAGCTCTTCCGGAGGGTCTGGAAACACCATATATTTT. It codes for CASSSGGSGNTIYF. This sequence joins TRBV18 and TRBJ1-3; D gene ambiguous. The CDR3 length is 14 residues. Germline assignment: CDR1 KGHSH and CDR2 LQKENI. The V gene lost 6 bases and the J gene lost 1 base, with 10 bases spanning the gap. The full variable domain, with the rest looked up from reference TRBV18 and TRBJ1-3, is NAGVMQNPRHLVRRRGQEARLRCSPMKGHSHVYWYRQLPEEGLKFMVYLQKENIIDESGMPKERFSAEFPKEGPSILRIQQVVRGDSAAYFCASSSGGSGNTIYFGEGSWLTVV.

The table lists this clone with a few counts. This sequence joins TRBV7-8 and TRBJ1-1; D remains ambiguous. The V gene lost 5 bases and the J gene lost 4 bases, with 14 bases spanning the gap. The CDR3 runs 14 residues. Germline lookup yields CDR1 SGHVS and CDR2 FQNEAQ. CDR3 protein: CASSLRLVGTEAFF. The CDR3 DNA reads as TGTGCCAGCAGCCTGAGGTTAGTGGGCACTGAAGCTTTCTTT.

The genes are TRBV3-1 (or the pseudogene TRBV3-2) and TRBJ2-4, with unresolved D. The CDR3 sequence is 16 residues long. Germline V gene lookup returns CDR1 LGHDT and CDR2 YNNKEL (reference sequence). Trimming took 1 base from V and 0 from J, leaving 10 bases between them. The CDR3 sequence: CASSQGSGLAKNIQYF. CDR3 nucleotides: TGTGCCAGCAGCCAAGGTTCCGGCTTAGCCAAAAACATTCAGTACTTC.

This clone was seen just once. CDR3 region: CATRGIRDRTLGSNQPQHF. The CDR3 DNA reads as TGTGCCACCAGGGGCATTAGGGACAGGACTTTAGGCAGCAATCAGCCCCAGCATTTT. J is TRBJ1-5 and V is TRBV24-1; 8 nucleotides match TRBD1. The V gene end was trimmed by 7 bases and the J gene end by 1 base; junction bases not matched to a gene: 17. The CDR3 loop spans 19 amino acids. CDR1 KGHDR and CDR2 SFDVKD come from the germline V gene.

This clone was seen more than once but under ten times. V gene TRBV30 combines with J gene TRBJ1-2, with TRBD1 as a possible D gene (6 bases). V was pared by 0 bases and J by 4 bases, with 9 bases between. Germline CDR1 and CDR2: GTSNPN and SVGIG (reference sequence). The CDR3 sequence is 13 residues long. This CDR3 reads CAWSVGTLYGYTF. The CDR3 DNA follows: TGTGCCTGGAGTGTAGGGACACTCTATGGCTACACCTTC. The full variable domain, its missing parts supplied by reference TRBV30 and TRBJ1-2, is SQTIHQWPATLVQPVGSPLSLECTVEGTSNPNLYWYRQAAGRGLQLLFYSVGIGQISSEVPQNLSASRPQDRQFILSSKKLLLSDSGFYLCAWSVGTLYGYTFGSGTRLTVV.

The V and J genes are TRBV7-2 and TRBJ2-3, with 8 bases aligning to TRBD2. Germline CDR1 SGHTA, CDR2 FQGNSA. The length of the CDR3 is 15 residues. V gave up 1 base and J gave up 2 bases; unmatched junction bases: 2. The CDR3 loop is CASSLVSGATDTQYF. In DNA, the CDR3 is TGTGCCAGCAGCTTAGTTAGCGGGGCCACAGATACGCAGTATTTT. The complete variable domain, with remaining parts taken from reference TRBV7-2 and TRBJ2-3, reads GAGVSQSPSNKVTEKGKDVELRCDPISGHTALYWYRQSLGQGLEFLIYFQGNSAPDKSGLPSDRFSAERTGGSVSTLTIQRTQQEDSAVYLCASSLVSGATDTQYFGPGTRLTVL.

The rearrangement links TRBV18 to TRBJ1-1, with 7 bases that match TRBD1. V lost 6 bases, J lost 6 bases, and 13 bases stayed unmatched. Germline values: CDR1 KGHSH, CDR2 LQKENI. The CDR3 is 15 amino acids. The CDR3 here is CASSQQQGLSAEAFF. As DNA, the CDR3 is TGTGCCAGCTCGCAACAACAGGGGTTGAGCGCTGAAGCTTTCTTT.

The V call is TRBV7-9, the J call TRBJ2-3; 12 bases map to TRBD2. V lost 5 bases to trimming and J lost 4 bases; unmatched junction nucleotides: 7. CDR1 is SEHNR and CDR2 is FQNEAQ in the germline V gene (reference sequence). The CDR3 extends over 16 amino acids. The CDR3 sequence is CASSTSSGGASDTQYF. DNA of the CDR3: TGTGCCAGCAGCACCTCTAGCGGGGGGGCTTCAGATACGCAGTATTTT. Combining the CDR3 with reference TRBV7-9 and TRBJ2-3 gives the whole variable domain DTGVSQNPRHKITKRGQNVTFRCDPISEHNRLYWYRQTLGQGPEFLTYFQNEAQLEKSRLLSDRFSAERPKGSFSTLEIQRTEQGDSAMYLCASSTSSGGASDTQYFGPGTRLTVL.

The chain has TRBV30 and TRBJ2-3; D is perhaps TRBD1 (6 bases). V lost 4 bases, J lost 2 bases, and 7 bases lay in between. Per germline, CDR1 GTSNPN and CDR2 SVGIG (reference sequence). CDR3 length: 12 amino acids. CDR3 DNA sequence: TGTGCCTGGACAGGGGCCACAGATACGCAGTATTTT. This encodes CAWTGATDTQYF.

This clone was found a few times. The rearrangement joins TRBV7-3 to TRBJ1-6; no definite D call. V lost 0 bases and J 7 bases, leaving 7 bases between the germline ends. Per germline, CDR1 SGHTA and CDR2 FQGTGA. CDR3 length equals 14 residues. The DNA of the CDR3 is TGTGCCAGCAGCTTAACGGCCCCCAATTCACCCCTCCACTTT. Amino acid sequence: CASSLTAPNSPLHF.

This clone was recorded a few times. V usage is TRBV30 and J usage is TRBJ1-6; 7 positions match TRBD1. The germline V gene has CDR1 GTSNPN and CDR2 SVGIG (reference sequence). V shed 7 bases and J 2 bases; nucleotides not matched to a gene: 5. The CDR3 spans 14 residues. This CDR3 is CAYQGVAYNSPLHF. The CDR3 region has the DNA TGTGCCTATCAGGGGGTCGCCTATAATTCACCCCTCCACTTT.